A selection of T cell receptor beta chains follows, all from one sample in a study of PD-1 blockade in classical Hodgkin lymphoma. Repertoires were generated with immunoSEQ multiplex PCR, while TCRdb's copy carries only in-frame clones and drops some. The sample has approximately 61,000 clones, 70% to 90% seen once. The source material was peripheral blood mononuclear cells (PBMCs), sampled before the fourth cycle of nivolumab. These receptors all come from a human donor with classical Hodgkin lymphoma. The CDR3 runs from the conserved cysteine through the conserved F or W. Fields, in order: J gene, clone size, V gene, D gene, CDR3 protein, CDR3 DNA. A D gene is named only where the DNA matches it firmly. A clone size is listed for some rows: how often the clone was seen (once, few, many), or a class if it is expanded.

TRBJ1-4 few TRBV7-2 - CASSLGGSPNEKLFF TGTGCCAGCAGCCTGGGCGGCAGCCCCAATGAAAAACTGTTTTTT
TRBJ2-1 - TRBV6-1 - CASSKGGAGRLGNEQFF TGTGCCAGCAGTAAAGGCGGCGCGGGCCGGCTGGGCAATGAGCAGTTCTTC
TRBJ2-5 - TRBV6-5 - CASGRQDLGQETQYF TGTGCCAGCGGTCGACAGGACCTTGGCCAAGAGACCCAGTACTTC
TRBJ1-6 - TRBV27 - CASSPRGRNSPLHF TGTGCCAGCAGCCCCCGAGGCCGGAATTCACCCCTCCACTTT
TRBJ2-7 - TRBV5-6 - CASSLVWGGNEQYF TGTGCCAGCAGCTTGGTCTGGGGTGGTAACGAGCAGTACTTC
TRBJ2-1 - TRBV6-1 - CASNRRGQVNEQFF TGTGCCAGCAACCGGCGGGGGCAAGTCAATGAGCAGTTCTTC
TRBJ1-1 - TRBV30 - CAWSVRRGFGGGRDSEAFF TGTGCCTGGAGTGTACGGCGGGGGTTTGGGGGCGGCCGGGACTCTGAAGCTTTCTTT
TRBJ2-3 - TRBV4-2 TRBD2 CASSLLHSGGPTDTQYF TGTGCCAGCAGCCTCCTCCACAGCGGGGGGCCCACAGATACGCAGTATTTT
TRBJ2-7 few TRBV13 - CASSLGLGTEQYF TGTGCCAGCAGCTTAGGCTTGGGGACCGAGCAGTACTTC
TRBJ1-6 - TRBV6-1 - CASSEAQTSPLHF TGTGCCAGCAGTGAAGCACAGACATCACCCCTCCACTTT
TRBJ2-7 - TRBV28 TRBD1 CASAISGTGFREQYF TGTGCCAGCGCAATCTCCGGGACAGGGTTCCGCGAGCAGTACTTC
TRBJ2-4 - TRBV7-8 TRBD1 CASSLDAGTGGSKNIQYF TGTGCCAGCAGCTTGGATGCCGGGACAGGGGGTTCCAAAAACATTCAGTACTTC
TRBJ2-1 - TRBV11-2 - CASSLVQGSVNEQFF TGTGCCAGCAGCTTAGTACAGGGATCGGTCAATGAGCAGTTCTTC
TRBJ1-1 - TRBV5-1 TRBD1 CASSDRANTEAFF TGCGCCAGCAGCGACAGGGCGAACACTGAAGCTTTCTTT
TRBJ2-6 - TRBV11-2 TRBD2 CASSLVNRGVAGANVLTF TGTGCCAGCAGCTTAGTGAATCGGGGGGTCGCTGGGGCCAACGTCCTGACTTTC
TRBJ2-5 - TRBV6-5 TRBD2 CASRGGQVETQYF TGTGCCAGCCGGGGGGGGCAGGTAGAGACCCAGTACTTC
TRBJ1-2 - TRBV28 - CASSLSIGYGYTF TGTGCCAGCAGTTTATCGATAGGGTATGGCTACACCTTC
TRBJ2-2 - TRBV28 TRBD2 CASSSRGGSTGELFF TGTGCCAGCAGTTCTCGGGGGGGAAGCACCGGGGAGCTGTTTTTT
TRBJ1-2 - TRBV7-8 TRBD1 CASRLTGVGPGYGYTF TGTGCCAGCCGCTTGACAGGGGTGGGCCCTGGCTATGGCTACACCTTC
TRBJ2-7 - TRBV5-1 TRBD2 CASSLAPGTSYEQYF TGCGCCAGCAGCTTGGCCCCCGGGACTAGCTACGAGCAGTACTTC
TRBJ2-3 - TRBV29-1 TRBD2 CSSGTSGGPSDTQYF TGCAGCTCTGGGACTAGCGGGGGGCCTTCAGATACGCAGTATTTT
TRBJ2-3 - TRBV5-1 TRBD1 CASSSTGDGTDTQYF TGCGCCAGCAGCTCGACAGGGGATGGAACAGATACGCAGTATTTT
TRBJ2-2 few TRBV6-1 - CASSEAAGREKNTGELFF TGTGCCAGCAGTGAAGCCGCGGGCCGAGAAAAGAACACCGGGGAGCTGTTTTTT
TRBJ2-1 - TRBV5-1 TRBD1 CASAPDRGYNEQFF TGCGCCAGCGCCCCGGACAGGGGATACAATGAGCAGTTCTTC
TRBJ2-5 - TRBV14 TRBD1 CASSLIDRAGQETQYF TGTGCCAGCAGCCTAATCGACAGGGCTGGCCAAGAGACCCAGTACTTC
TRBJ2-5 - TRBV30 TRBD2 CASGLAGGETQYF TGTGCCTCAGGACTAGCGGGGGGGGAGACCCAGTACTTC
TRBJ2-1 - TRBV19 - CASSMRGDYNEQFF TGTGCCAGTAGTATGCGCGGGGACTACAATGAGCAGTTCTTC
TRBJ1-6 - TRBV6-5 - CASSYGPANSSLHF TGTGCCAGCAGTTACGGGCCGGCCAATTCATCCCTCCACTTT
TRBJ2-2 - TRBV5-6 - CASSLDRHTGELFF TGTGCCAGCAGCTTGGACAGACACACCGGGGAGCTGTTTTTT
TRBJ2-5 once TRBV7-2 - CASSYPQGFQETQYF TGTGCCAGCAGCTATCCTCAGGGGTTCCAAGAGACCCAGTACTTC
TRBJ2-3 - TRBV19 - CASSSPGGTDTQYF TGTGCCAGTAGTTCGCCGGGGGGCACAGATACGCAGTATTTT
TRBJ2-5 - TRBV15 TRBD1 CATSRGDRGQETQYF TGTGCCACCAGCAGGGGGGACAGGGGACAGGAGACCCAGTACTTC
TRBJ1-2 - TRBV2 - CASNIGAIYTF TGTGCCAGCAACATCGGGGCGATCTACACCTTC
TRBJ1-5 once TRBV4-1 TRBD1 CASSQPPDGQGSQPQHF TGCGCCAGCAGCCAACCCCCGGATGGACAGGGGAGTCAGCCCCAGCATTTT
TRBJ2-1 - TRBV4-2 - CASSQGGPDEQFF TGTGCCAGCAGCCAAGGGGGGCCCGATGAGCAGTTCTTC
TRBJ1-5 - TRBV27 TRBD1 CASSPLTGSQPQHF TGTGCCAGCAGTCCCTTGACAGGGTCGCAGCCCCAGCATTTT